This is a list of T cell receptor beta chains from one sample in a study of blood T cells in healthy people across ages. One entry per CDR3 protein, called by TCRdb with MiXCR from the 5' RACE reads. This table has over 950,000 distinct CDR3 sequences, roughly half appearing once. Sequencing used blood. All receptors derive from a woman aged 60 to 75 in good health. Each CDR3 is given with its conserved first and last residue. A D gene is named only where the DNA matches it firmly. Clone sizes are given selectively: once, few, many, or a class where the clone is expanded.

>11|TRBJ2-7|NA|NA|TRBV11-2
CASSTNTGQYF
TGTGCCAGCAGCACCAACACCGGGCAGTACTTC
>11|TRBJ2-1|few|NA|TRBV29-1
CSVVSPNEQFF
TGCAGCGTTGTGTCCCCAAATGAGCAGTTCTTC
>16|TRBJ2-7|NA|TRBD2|TRBV27
CASSLMSSGSLGEQYF
TGTGCCAGCAGTTTGATGTCAAGCGGGAGTCTGGGGGAGCAGTACTTC
>15|TRBJ2-5|NA|NA|TRBV12-3/TRBV12-4
CASSRGTARGETQYF
TGTGCCAGCAGTCGGGGGACAGCCCGGGGAGAGACCCAGTACTTC
>15|TRBJ2-7|NA|NA|TRBV21-1
CASSKSPSGTGEQYF
TGTGCCAGCAGCAAATCCCCTAGCGGGACTGGCGAGCAGTACTTC
>9|TRBJ2-1|once|NA|TRBV2
CARLFEQFF
TGTGCCAGACTCTTCGAGCAGTTCTTC
>13|TRBJ2-3|NA|NA|TRBV12-3/TRBV12-4
CASGRPRTDTQYF
TGTGCCAGCGGGAGGCCTCGCACAGATACGCAGTATTTT
>11|TRBJ2-5|many|NA|TRBV29-1
CSVEDWETQYF
TGCAGCGTTGAAGATTGGGAGACCCAGTACTTC
>14|TRBJ2-7|few|TRBD1|TRBV12-3/TRBV12-4
CASMAMDREYEQYF
TGTGCCAGCATGGCCATGGACAGGGAGTACGAGCAGTACTTC
>17|TRBJ1-2|NA|NA|TRBV4-3
CASSHRARDGNRDGYTF
TGCGCCAGCAGCCACAGGGCCAGGGACGGTAACAGGGATGGCTACACCTTC
>15|TRBJ1-5|NA|NA|TRBV16
CASRRDLASNQPQHF
TGTGCCAGCAGGCGGGATTTAGCGAGCAATCAGCCCCAGCATTTT
>14|TRBJ2-3|few|NA|TRBV29-1
CSVVLTRDSGTQYF
TGCAGCGTGGTACTGACCCGAGATAGCGGTACGCAGTATTTT
>14|TRBJ2-2|NA|TRBD2|TRBV7-7
CASSAAGVAGELFF
TGTGCCAGCAGCGCAGCGGGAGTAGCCGGGGAGCTGTTTTTT
>13|TRBJ2-4|many|NA|TRBV7-2
CASSFQDVGIQYF
TGTGCCAGCAGCTTTCAGGACGTGGGGATTCAGTACTTC
>16|TRBJ2-7|NA|TRBD2|TRBV7-9
CASSRGTSGRRYEQYF
TGTGCCAGCAGCCGGGGGACTAGCGGGAGAAGGTACGAGCAGTACTTC
>17|TRBJ2-5|NA|NA|TRBV21-1
CASSKVIINDTEETQYF
TGTGCCAGCAGCAAAGTAATTATTAACGATACTGAAGAGACCCAGTACTTC
>14|TRBJ2-1|NA|TRBD2|TRBV7-2
CASSFRRESETQFF
TGTGCCAGCAGCTTTAGGCGGGAGTCGGAGACCCAGTTCTTC
>15|TRBJ2-7|few|NA|TRBV24-1
CATAEAQGSDNEQYF
TGTGCCACCGCCGAGGCACAGGGTTCCGACAACGAGCAGTACTTC
>12|TRBJ2-7|NA|NA|TRBV29-1
CSVQTISYERYF
TGCAGCGTCCAGACTATCTCCTACGAGCGGTACTTC
>12|TRBJ2-2|NA|NA|TRBV12-5
CASGPTSRELFF
TGTGCTAGTGGCCCTACTAGCCGGGAGCTGTTTTTT
>14|TRBJ2-4|NA|NA|TRBV19
CASSATGPKNIQYF
TGTGCCAGTAGCGCGACAGGTCCCAAAAACATTCAGTACTTC
>18|TRBJ2-5|many|TRBD1|TRBV12-3/TRBV12-4
CASSAKGAPTKPWETQYF
TGTGCCAGCAGCGCCAAGGGGGCGCCTACTAAGCCTTGGGAGACCCAGTACTTC
>13|TRBJ2-3|few|NA|TRBV6-5
CASGYTSTDTQYF
TGTGCCAGCGGGTACACTAGCACAGATACGCAGTATTTT
>16|TRBJ2-2|NA|TRBD1|TRBV5-6
CASSFLDRVHTGELFF
TGTGCCAGCAGCTTTTTAGACAGGGTCCACACCGGGGAGCTGTTTTTT
>16|TRBJ2-5|once|TRBD1|TRBV24-1
CATSDPGTAPQETQYF
TGTGCCACCAGTGACCCAGGGACAGCACCTCAAGAGACCCAGTACTTC
>14|TRBJ2-7|NA|NA|TRBV21-1
CASSKAGHSYEQYF
TGTGCCAGCAGCAAGGCTGGCCACTCCTACGAGCAGTACTTC
>16|TRBJ1-2|NA|TRBD1|TRBV18
CASSPSNRGQLYGYTF
TGTGCCAGCTCACCGAGTAATCGGGGACAGCTCTATGGCTACACCTTC